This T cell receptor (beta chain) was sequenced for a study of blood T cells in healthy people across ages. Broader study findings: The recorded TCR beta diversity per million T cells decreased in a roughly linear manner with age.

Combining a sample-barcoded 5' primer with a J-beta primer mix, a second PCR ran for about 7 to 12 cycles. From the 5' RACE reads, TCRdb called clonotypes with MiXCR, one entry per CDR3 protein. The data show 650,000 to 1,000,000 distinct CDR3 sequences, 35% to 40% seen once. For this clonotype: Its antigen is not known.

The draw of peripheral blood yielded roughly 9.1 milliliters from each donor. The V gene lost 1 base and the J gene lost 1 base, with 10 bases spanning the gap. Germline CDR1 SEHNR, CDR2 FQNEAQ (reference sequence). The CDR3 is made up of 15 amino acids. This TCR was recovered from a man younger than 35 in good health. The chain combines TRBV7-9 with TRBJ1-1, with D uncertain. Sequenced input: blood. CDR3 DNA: TGTGCCAGCAGCTTAGGAGGCTCAGAGAACACTGAAGCTTTCTTT. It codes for CASSLGGSENTEAFF.